These 23 T cell receptor beta chains came from one sample sequenced in a study of shared clonotypes between healthy human individuals. The data were produced by immunoSEQ multiplex PCR, yet TCRdb's version contains in-frame clones alone and is incomplete. The sample comprises about 2.5 million clones, 80% to 95% of which are singletons, and about 0.36% rests with the top ten. Sequencing was done on a sample of naive CD4+ T cells from PBMCs. Regarding subset: CD45RA+ positively selected. These receptors all come from a man between 18 and 35 years old in good health. Some clones in this sample may be carry-over from other donors' samples.

The CDR3 nucleotides are TGTGCCAGCAGCAAAATTCCAGGGGGCGGTTCGAAGAGCAATCAGCCCCAGCATTTT. It translates to CASSKIPGGGSKSNQPQHF. V gene TRBV21-1 combines with J gene TRBJ1-5; the D call in the table, TRBD1, was not verified against the DNA. TRBV21-1 is a documented pseudogene. The CDR3 covers 19 residues.

The chain is built from TRBV27 and TRBJ1-2; D ambiguous. V was cut by 6 bases and J by 8 bases, with 19 bases left in between. Per germline, CDR1 MNHEY and CDR2 SMNVEV (reference sequence). The CDR3 is 14 residues long. The CDR3 region has the DNA TGTGCCAGCAGGGGAGACCGGCTCTATGGCGGCTACACCTTC. This encodes CASRGDRLYGGYTF.

This chain joins TRBV7-8 and TRBJ2-7; D tentatively reads TRBD1 or TRBD2 (5 bases each). V gave up 5 bases and J gave up 5 bases, with 13 bases separating them. This CDR3 has 13 residues. Germline CDR1 and CDR2: SGHVS and FQNEAQ. The DNA of the CDR3 is TGTGCCAGCAGCCTAGGGACCTCGAACGAGCAGTACTTC. Translation: CASSLGTSNEQYF.

V gene TRBV20-1 combines with J gene TRBJ2-1; TRBD2 agrees at 11 bases. The germline V gene has CDR1 DFQATT and CDR2 SNEGSKA (reference sequence). V dropped 5 bases and J dropped 14; count of bases not matched to a gene: 5. This CDR3 is built from 11 residues. In DNA, the CDR3 is TGCAGTGCTCAGACTAGCGGGAAGGAGTTCTTC. Translated, it gives CSAQTSGKEFF.

This clone came up once. The chain employs TRBV7-9 and TRBJ1-3; D remains ambiguous. Germline loops: CDR1 SEHNR, CDR2 FQNEAQ (reference sequence). V lost 11 bases, J lost 0 bases, and 14 bases lay in between. This CDR3 spans 14 amino acids. CDR3 nucleotides: TGTGCCGTGACGGGTGTCGTCTCTGGAAACACCATATATTTT. The encoded protein is CAVTGVVSGNTIYF.

The chain uses TRBV10-3 and TRBJ2-3; 7 bases align to TRBD1. The CDR3 is 13 amino acids. J was trimmed by 2 bases and V by 7 bases; bases with no gene match: 3. CDR1 is ENHRY, CDR2 SYGVKD, per germline. The CDR3 sequence is CAITGQLTDTQYF. As DNA, the CDR3 is TGTGCCATCACGGGACAGCTCACAGATACGCAGTATTTT.

CDR3 in amino acids: CASSYWTGTNEKLFF. DNA of the CDR3: TGTGCCAGCAGTTATTGGACAGGAACTAATGAAAAACTGTTTTTT. The chain carries TRBV6-6 and TRBJ1-4, with 7 positions matching TRBD1. This CDR3 has 15 residues. The germline V gene encodes CDR1 MNHNY and CDR2 SVGAGI (reference sequence). V shed 3 bases, J shed 1 base, and the junction held 2 bases outside the gene matches.

Regarding this clone: Other DNA sequences in the sample encode the same CDR3. The gene calls are TRBV5-1 and TRBJ2-1, with 14 bases fitting TRBD2. In germline, CDR1 is SGHRS, CDR2 YFSETQ. The junction had 4 bases not matched to a gene; V was cut back by 3 bases and J by 8 bases. This CDR3 contains 15 residues. CDR3 residues: CASSSGTSGSDEQFF. For the CDR3, the DNA is TGCGCCAGCAGCTCCGGGACTAGCGGGAGCGATGAGCAGTTCTTC. Together with reference TRBV5-1 and TRBJ2-1, the CDR3 gives the full variable domain: KAGVTQTPRYLIKTRGQQVTLSCSPISGHRSVSWYQQTPGQGLQFLFEYFSETQRNKGNFPGRFSGRQFSNSRSEMNVSTLELGDSALYLCASSSGTSGSDEQFFGPGTRLTVL.

The rearrangement links TRBV5-5 to TRBJ2-7, with 8 bases fitting TRBD1. Germline assignment: CDR1 SGHKS and CDR2 YYEKEE (reference sequence). The CDR3 loop spans 13 amino acids. V shed 4 bases and J 3 bases; nucleotides not matched to a gene: 3. The CDR3 reads CASSTTGVYEQYF. As DNA, the CDR3 is TGTGCCAGCAGCACGACAGGGGTCTACGAGCAGTACTTC.

The V gene is TRBV5-8, the J gene TRBJ2-7; possibly TRBD1 for D (5 bases). Per germline, CDR1 SGHTS and CDR2 YDEGEE. Trimming pared 3 bases from V and 0 bases from J, leaving 13 bases between. The CDR3 has 15 amino acids. CDR3 in amino acids: CASSYRQSISYEQYF. The CDR3 region has the DNA TGTGCCAGCAGCTACCGACAGTCCATCTCCTACGAGCAGTACTTC.

This clone was picked up one time. The chain employs TRBV14 and TRBJ2-7; D unclear. Germline V lookup: CDR1 SGHDN, CDR2 FVKESK. With 4 bases removed from V and 6 bases from J, the gap between germline ends came to 13 bases. The CDR3 totals 13 residues. The CDR3 bases are TGTGCCAGCAGCCCCCAGTTGAGAGGCGAGCAGTACTTC. This encodes CASSPQLRGEQYF.

The chain has TRBV28 and TRBJ1-2; 9 nucleotides align to TRBD1. This CDR3 is 15 amino acids long. Germline V lookup: CDR1 MDHEN, CDR2 SYDVKM. Unmatched junction bases numbered 7, after V lost 5 bases and J lost 3 bases. The CDR3 loop is CASSPTGQGHYGYTF. The CDR3 bases are TGTGCCAGCAGTCCAACGGGACAGGGACACTATGGCTACACCTTC.

Turning to this clone: Different DNA sequences within this sample yield the same CDR3. This chain connects TRBV2 to TRBJ2-7, with D perhaps given as TRBD1 or TRBD2 (7 bases each). The CDR3 has 14 amino acids. The V gene lost 3 bases and the J gene lost 3 bases, with 12 bases spanning the gap. Germline CDR1 reads SNHLY; CDR2 reads FYNNEI. CDR3 sequence (DNA): TGTGCCAGCAGTGACCAGGGGGAGGGCTACGAGCAGTACTTC. It translates to CASSDQGEGYEQYF.

The chain uses TRBV28 and TRBJ1-5; D possibly corresponds to TRBD1 (6 bases). Trimming stripped 10 bases from V and 2 bases from J, with 15 bases between. Germline V gene lookup returns CDR1 MDHEN and CDR2 SYDVKM. There are 14 residues in the CDR3. The CDR3 sequence is CATSLGGGNQPQHF. CDR3 DNA: TGTGCCACCTCCTTAGGGGGAGGCAATCAGCCCCAGCATTTT.

In this sample, this clone turned up a few times. V is TRBV30 and J is TRBJ1-3; no definite D call. Germline CDR1 is GTSNPN and CDR2 is SVGIG (reference sequence). This CDR3 has 12 residues. Trimming removed 5 bases at V and 4 bases at J, with 9 bases between. The DNA of the CDR3 is TGTGCCTGGGGCACACTGGGAAACACCATATATTTT. Protein sequence: CAWGTLGNTIYF.

V and J are TRBV11-2 and TRBJ1-1, with 7 positions matching TRBD1. This CDR3 is built from 17 residues. With 5 bases clipped from V and 0 bases from J, the junction kept 12 bases outside the gene matches. Germline V gene data show CDR1 as SGHAT and CDR2 as FQNNGV. The chain's CDR3 is CASSPWGTGAVNTEAFF. As DNA, the CDR3 is TGTGCCAGCAGCCCCTGGGGCACAGGGGCGGTGAACACTGAAGCTTTCTTT.

The V and J genes are TRBV2 and TRBJ1-2, with 7 nucleotides matching TRBD1. The CDR3 has 13 amino acids. CDR1 SNHLY and CDR2 FYNNEI come from the germline V gene. Trimming cost V 4 bases and J 6 bases; bases outside gene matches: 5. CDR3 DNA: TGTGCCAGCAGTGCGGAAGACAGGGATGGCTACACCTTC. Translated, it gives CASSAEDRDGYTF.

This clone was seen just once. In the same sample, other DNA sequences code for this CDR3. The chain is built from TRBV28 and TRBJ2-7; 7 bases are shared with TRBD1. Per the germline V gene, CDR1 is MDHEN and CDR2 is SYDVKM. Losses at the gene ends were 3 bases for V and 2 bases for J; bases not matched to a gene: 4. There are 14 residues in the CDR3. The CDR3 bases are TGTGCCAGCAGTTTGGACAGGTTTCCCTACGAGCAGTACTTC. This encodes CASSLDRFPYEQYF.

The gene calls are TRBV5-6 and TRBJ2-1; TRBD2 aligns across 14 bases. Germline assignment: CDR1 SGHDT and CDR2 YYEEEE. V was pared by 4 bases and J by 2 bases, with 5 bases of the junction left unmatched. This CDR3 comprises 17 residues. Here the CDR3 reads CASSGLAGGLPYNEQFF. In DNA form, the CDR3 reads TGTGCCAGCAGCGGACTAGCGGGAGGTCTTCCCTACAATGAGCAGTTCTTC.

Worth noting for this clone: Other nucleotide sequences in the sample specify the same CDR3. The chain joins TRBV20-1 to TRBJ2-7; D unclear. Germline V gives CDR1 DFQATT, CDR2 SNEGSKA (reference sequence). CDR3 length: 9 amino acids. V was shortened by 3 bases and J by 4 bases, with 1 base between the two germline ends. CDR3: CSASYEQYF. As DNA, the CDR3 is TGCAGTGCTAGTTACGAGCAGTACTTC.

J is TRBJ2-5 and V is TRBV7-9; unclear D gene. CDR1 is SEHNR, CDR2 FQNEAQ, per germline (reference sequence). The germline V and J ends were trimmed by 5 bases and 2 bases, with 12 bases remaining between them. This CDR3 has 14 residues. For the CDR3, the DNA is TGTGCCAGCAGCCAAAATTTAGTACAAGAGACCCAGTACTTC. As protein: CASSQNLVQETQYF.

V usage is TRBV28 and J usage is TRBJ1-5; D is unresolved. Germline CDR1 and CDR2: MDHEN and SYDVKM. Trimming pared 2 bases from V and 0 bases from J, leaving 14 bases between. CDR3 size: 17 residues. CDR3 amino acids: CASSLGRLGYSNQPQHF. The DNA for the CDR3 is TGTGCCAGCAGTTTAGGGAGGCTCGGGTATAGCAATCAGCCCCAGCATTTT.

V is TRBV11-3 and J is TRBJ2-2; 8 nucleotides align to TRBD1. Trimming took 0 bases from V and 0 from J; bases not matched to a gene: 6. The CDR3 is made up of 18 amino acids. Germline assignment: CDR1 SGHNT and CDR2 YENEEA. DNA for the CDR3: TGTGCCAGCAGCTTAGAGGACAGGGTTGGTTCGAACACCGGGGAGCTGTTTTTT. Translating it yields CASSLEDRVGSNTGELFF.